These 14 T cell receptor beta chains were all obtained from the same sample, sequenced in a study of blood T cell repertoires in COVID-19 (dated by TCRdb to about 2020). The library was obtained by the immunoSEQ multiplex PCR assay. Held by TCRdb, this immuneACCESS table contains in-frame sequences only and omits some clones. Under half of the omission traces to an unresolved V gene where checked; the cause of the rest is unknown. The sample table contains about 430,000 clones; only one count was recorded for more than 80% of them. The ten largest clones represent around 1.1% of the sample. Sequencing was performed on PBMCs or T cells enriched from blood (not recorded which). The receptors shown here come from a man aged 30 to 39 who had recovered from COVID-19.

Here the CDR3 DNA reads TGCGCCAGCAGCTCCGGGACAGGGATAAGCACTGAAGCTTTCTTT. The encoded protein is CASSSGTGISTEAFF. The chain has TRBV5-1 and TRBJ1-1, with TRBD1 matching 9 bases. V gave up 3 bases and J gave up 4 bases; unmatched junction bases: 7. CDR1 SGHRS and CDR2 YFSETQ come from the germline V gene. CDR3 length: 15 residues.

The CDR3 nucleotides read TGTGCCAGCAGTCCCCACAGGGGGGCCTATGGCTACACCTTC. Translating gives CASSPHRGAYGYTF. V is TRBV27 and J is TRBJ1-2, with 8 bases aligning to TRBD1. The V and J ends lost 5 bases and 4 bases, in that order; junction bases with no gene match: 6. Germline CDR1 MNHEY, CDR2 SMNVEV (reference sequence). CDR3 length: 14 residues.

The chain couples TRBV7-3 to TRBJ2-1, with 7 bases fitting TRBD2. The germline gives CDR1 SGHTA, CDR2 FQGTGA. The CDR3 is made up of 13 amino acids. V dropped 5 bases and J dropped 9; count of bases not matched to a gene: 7. The CDR3: CASSPGLDGEQFF. The CDR3 nucleotides read TGTGCCAGCAGCCCAGGACTAGACGGTGAGCAGTTCTTC. Full variable domain (missing parts from reference TRBV7-3 and TRBJ2-1): GAGVSQTPSNKVTEKGKYVELRCDPISGHTALYWYRQSLGQGPEFLIYFQGTGAADDSGLPNDRFFAVRPEGSVSTLKIQRTERGDSAVYLCASSPGLDGEQFFGPGTRLTVL.

Points on this clone: This same CDR3 is encoded by further DNA sequences in the sample. This chain uses TRBV7-8 with TRBJ1-2; weak D call: TRBD1 (6 bases). The V and J ends lost 0 bases and 2 bases respectively, with 7 bases between them. Germline V gene data show CDR1 as SGHVS and CDR2 as FQNEAQ. There are 14 residues in the CDR3. CDR3 sequence (DNA): TGTGCCAGCAGCTTAGCACAGGGCAACTATGGCTACACCTTC. As protein: CASSLAQGNYGYTF. The full variable domain, with the rest looked up from reference TRBV7-8 and TRBJ1-2, is GAGVSQSPRYKVAKRGQDVALRCDPISGHVSLFWYQQALGQGPEFLTYFQNEAQLDKSGLPSDRFFAERPEGSVSTLKIQRTQQEDSAVYLCASSLAQGNYGYTFGSGTRLTVV.

The chain couples TRBV11-2 to TRBJ2-7; perhaps TRBD2 as D (5 bases). This CDR3 has 15 residues. The germline V gene has CDR1 SGHAT and CDR2 FQNNGV. Trimming took 4 bases from V and 0 from J, leaving 13 bases between them. The CDR3 sequence: CASSSRGRDSYEQYF. CDR3 coding DNA: TGTGCCAGCAGCTCCCGAGGACGGGACTCCTACGAGCAGTACTTC.

The rearrangement links TRBV9 to TRBJ2-1; weak D call: TRBD2 (6 bases). Trimming removed 0 bases at V and 4 bases at J, with 11 bases between. The CDR3 length is 15 residues. CDR1 SGDLS and CDR2 YYNGEE come from the germline V gene. The CDR3 sequence is CASSVGGDSYNEQFF. CDR3 nucleotides: TGTGCCAGCAGCGTAGGGGGGGATTCATACAATGAGCAGTTCTTC.

CDR3 region: CASSPVELTYNEQFF. In nucleotides, the CDR3 is TGTGCCAGCAGCCCCGTCGAACTAACCTACAATGAGCAGTTCTTC. This chain connects TRBV5-4 to TRBJ2-1; D unclear. Germline CDR1 and CDR2: SGHNT and YYREEE (reference sequence). CDR3 length: 15 residues. The V gene lost 4 bases and the J gene lost 2 bases, with 13 bases spanning the gap.

This sequence joins TRBV10-3 and TRBJ2-3; the match to TRBD2 covers 12 bases. The CDR3 loop spans 14 amino acids. Germline V gene lookup returns CDR1 ENHRY and CDR2 SYGVKD. With V trimmed by 10 bases and J by 3 bases, 5 bases remained unmatched. This CDR3 reads CATATSGSTDTQYF. The CDR3 DNA reads as TGTGCCACCGCGACTAGCGGGAGTACAGATACGCAGTATTTT.

The genes are TRBV27 and TRBJ2-7; 14 bases map to TRBD2. The germline V gene encodes CDR1 MNHEY and CDR2 SMNVEV (reference sequence). The CDR3 runs to 16 residues. J was trimmed by 4 bases and V by 2 bases; bases with no gene match: 4. DNA of the CDR3: TGTGCCAGCAGTTTAGGGACTAGCGGGAGTGATTACGAGCAGTACTTC. This gives the protein CASSLGTSGSDYEQYF.

The chain couples TRBV3-1 (or the pseudogene TRBV3-2) to TRBJ2-3; D unresolved. Germline values: CDR1 LGHDT, CDR2 YNNKEL (reference sequence). Trimming took off 0 bases at V and 0 bases at J, with 19 bases between the two ends. This CDR3 spans 19 amino acids. CDR3 in DNA: TGTGCCAGCAGCCAAGATAAATTGCGGCGGCACCAGAGCACAGATACGCAGTATTTT. Translation: CASSQDKLRRHQSTDTQYF.

This sequence joins TRBV27 and TRBJ2-3; tentative D call: TRBD2 (6 bases). CDR1 is MNHEY and CDR2 is SMNVEV in the germline V gene (reference sequence). The CDR3 is made up of 16 amino acids. Trimming stripped 6 bases from V and 2 bases from J, with 18 bases between. CDR3 loop: CASRHKGLAITDTQYF. The CDR3 nucleotides are TGTGCCAGCAGACATAAGGGCCTAGCGATCACAGATACGCAGTATTTT.

The chain recombines TRBV9 with TRBJ2-7; TRBD1 aligns across 11 bases. Germline V gene lookup returns CDR1 SGDLS and CDR2 YYNGEE. The CDR3 sequence is 14 residues long. V shed 4 bases and J 3 bases; nucleotides not matched to a gene: 3. The CDR3 protein is CASSIGTGGYEQYF. CDR3 nucleotides: TGTGCCAGCAGCATTGGGACAGGGGGCTACGAGCAGTACTTC.

The chain couples TRBV12-5 to TRBJ1-2, with D tentatively TRBD1 (6 bases). The CDR3 contains 15 residues. CDR1 is LGHNT, CDR2 FRNRAP, per germline. V dropped 1 base and J dropped 7 bases, with 16 bases sitting between them. This CDR3 is CASGLASAGASGYTF. As DNA, the CDR3 is TGTGCTAGTGGTTTGGCCTCAGCAGGGGCTAGTGGCTACACCTTC.

The DNA for the CDR3 is TGTGCCAGTAGTATCGACAGGGCGAACTATGGCTACACCTTC. As protein: CASSIDRANYGYTF. J is TRBJ1-2 and V is TRBV19; the match to TRBD1 covers 7 bases. The germline CDR1 and CDR2 sequences are LNHDA and SQIVND (reference sequence). The CDR3 contains 14 residues. V lost 3 bases to trimming and J lost 2 bases; unmatched junction nucleotides: 3.